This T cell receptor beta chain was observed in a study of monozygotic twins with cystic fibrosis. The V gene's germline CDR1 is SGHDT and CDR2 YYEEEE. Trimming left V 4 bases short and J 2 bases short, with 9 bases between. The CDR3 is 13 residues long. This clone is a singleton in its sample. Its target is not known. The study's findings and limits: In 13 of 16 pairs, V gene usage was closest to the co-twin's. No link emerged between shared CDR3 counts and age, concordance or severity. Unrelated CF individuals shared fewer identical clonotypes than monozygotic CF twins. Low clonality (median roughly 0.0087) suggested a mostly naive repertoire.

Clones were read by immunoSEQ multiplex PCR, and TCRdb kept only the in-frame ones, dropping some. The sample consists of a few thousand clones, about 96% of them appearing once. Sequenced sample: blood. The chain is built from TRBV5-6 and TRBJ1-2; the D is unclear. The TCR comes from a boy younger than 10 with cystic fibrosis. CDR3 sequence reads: CASSPSRNYGYTF. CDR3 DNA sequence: TGTGCCAGCAGCCCCAGCCGGAACTATGGCTACACCTTC.